The entry below describes one T cell receptor beta chain. What it binds is unknown. Genes here carry mouse names. Coverage ceases 4 residues before the CDR3 finishes, and the germline J gene fills in the end. RNA was extracted and reverse transcribed into cDNA as the sequencing template. Profiled with immunoSEQ multiplex PCR; TCRdb holds only in-frame clones, not every one. The sample has over 250,000 clones, none seen only once. Cutaneous lymph nodes were pooled and cells sorted by CD4, CD8alpha, NKG2D, NKG2ACE and more. The CDR3 totals 12 residues. Germline loops: CDR1 NNHNN, CDR2 SYGAGS (reference sequence). The data stem from a study of CD8+ T cells in alopecia areata. Overall study context: Approximately 7-11-week-old female C3H/HeJ mice were grafted with skin from spontaneously alopecic roughly 6-12-month-old C3H/HeJ graft donors.

Study-wide results and limits: Affected lesional scalp, above all in alopecia totalis/universalis, was more clonal than normal scalp. Scalp sequencing also captures normal skin's resident alphabeta T cells.

Specimen: CD4+ T cells sorted from a lymph node. This receptor was taken from a C3H/HeJ mouse with alopecia areata. The MHC haplotype of the strain is H2-k. V is TRBV13-2 and J is TRBJ2-7, with unresolved D. The CDR3 sequence: CASGEGRYEQYF. CDR3 bases read: TGTGCCAGCGGTGAGGGTAGGTAT.